This TCR beta chain was retrieved from a study of shared clonotypes between healthy human individuals. Naive CD8 cells lacked CD45RO and underwent positive selection for CCR7, leaving out terminally differentiated effector memory CD45RA+ cells. Every donor, a Caucasian adult, lived in Nashville, Tennessee. The study ran the assay at deep level. The protocol was immunoSEQ multiplex PCR, while the TCRdb copy is restricted to in-frame clones and leaves out a portion. The sample has hundreds of thousands of clones, 95% to 97% seen once. The CDR3 has 14 amino acids. V lost 4 bases and J lost 6, with 13 bases in between. Germline lookup yields CDR1 MGHDK and CDR2 SYGVNS.

The sample was naive CD8+ T cells sorted from blood. The genes are TRBV25-1 and TRBJ2-1; either TRBD1 or TRBD2 may fit D (5 bases each). The TCR comes from a woman in her twenties or thirties in good health. CDR3 residues: CASSAWDGLNEQFF. CDR3 sequence (DNA): TGTGCCAGCAGTGCCTGGGACGGACTCAATGAGCAGTTCTTC.